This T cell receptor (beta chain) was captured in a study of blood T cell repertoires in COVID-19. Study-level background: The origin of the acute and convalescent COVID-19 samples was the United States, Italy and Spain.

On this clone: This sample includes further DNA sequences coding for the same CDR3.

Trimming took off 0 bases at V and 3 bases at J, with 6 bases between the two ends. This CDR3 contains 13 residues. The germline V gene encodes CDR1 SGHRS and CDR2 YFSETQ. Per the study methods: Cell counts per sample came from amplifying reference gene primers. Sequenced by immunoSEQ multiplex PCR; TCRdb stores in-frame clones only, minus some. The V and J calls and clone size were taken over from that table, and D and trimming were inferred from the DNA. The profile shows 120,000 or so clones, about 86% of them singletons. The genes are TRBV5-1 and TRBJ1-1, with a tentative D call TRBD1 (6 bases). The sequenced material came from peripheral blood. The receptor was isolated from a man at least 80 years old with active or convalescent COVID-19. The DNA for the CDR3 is TGCGCCAGCAGCTTGGCAGGGGACACTGAAGCTTTCTTT. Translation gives CASSLAGDTEAFF.